The rows below give T cell receptor beta chains drawn from one sample of a study of post-analysis software for immune sequencing data. TCRdb re-derived calls from the PCR reads in MiXCR, one entry per CDR3 protein. Seen here are roughly 800,000 distinct CDR3 sequences, about half observed once, and the top ten hold roughly 4.5%. Sequencing was performed on blood. The source of these receptors is a girl between 10 and 17 years old with multiple sclerosis. CDR3s include the opening cysteine and the closing phenylalanine or tryptophan. The order of the fields is clone size, V gene, J gene, D gene, CDR3 DNA, CDR3 protein. A D gene is named only where the DNA matches it firmly. Part of the rows lack a size; the others show once, few, many or a class for expanded clones.

clone size: .
V gene: TRBV10-3
J gene: TRBJ2-7
D gene: .
CDR3 DNA: TGTGCCATCACGAAACGCGACGAGGGGGGATACGAGCAGTACTTC
CDR3 protein: CAITKRDEGGYEQYF

clone size: .
V gene: TRBV3-1
J gene: TRBJ2-6
D gene: TRBD1
CDR3 DNA: TGTGCCAGCAGGGCTACAGGGGCAGGGGCCAACGTCCTGACTTTC
CDR3 protein: CASRATGAGANVLTF

clone size: .
V gene: TRBV4-2
J gene: TRBJ2-3
D gene: .
CDR3 DNA: TGTGCCAGCAGCCAAGCCGACAGAATCACCGGGGATACGCAGTATTTT
CDR3 protein: CASSQADRITGDTQYF

clone size: .
V gene: TRBV7-3
J gene: TRBJ1-6
D gene: TRBD1
CDR3 DNA: TGTGCCAGCAGCTCGACAGGGGGCTGGGATTCACCCCTCCACTTT
CDR3 protein: CASSSTGGWDSPLHF

clone size: .
V gene: TRBV20-1
J gene: TRBJ1-2
D gene: TRBD1
CDR3 DNA: TGCAGTGCTGGGAACAAAACAGGGGCTGGGTATGGCTACACCTTC
CDR3 protein: CSAGNKTGAGYGYTF

clone size: few
V gene: TRBV6-1
J gene: TRBJ2-5
D gene: .
CDR3 DNA: TGTGCCGGGCAGGAGGAGACGCAAGAGACCCAGTACTTC
CDR3 protein: CAGQEETQETQYF

clone size: few
V gene: TRBV7-3
J gene: TRBJ2-7
D gene: .
CDR3 DNA: TGTGCCAGCAGCCTTCGTAGCTTGGGCTCCTACGAGCAGTACTTC
CDR3 protein: CASSLRSLGSYEQYF

clone size: few
V gene: TRBV6-5
J gene: TRBJ2-7
D gene: TRBD2
CDR3 DNA: TGTGCCAGCAGGGACCTAGCGGGCCTTTCCTACGAGCAGTACTTC
CDR3 protein: CASRDLAGLSYEQYF

clone size: .
V gene: TRBV18
J gene: TRBJ2-1
D gene: TRBD2
CDR3 DNA: TGTGCCAGCTCACCCCGACTAGCGGGAGAGGGTGAGCAGTTCTTC
CDR3 protein: CASSPRLAGEGEQFF

clone size: .
V gene: TRBV27
J gene: TRBJ1-6
D gene: TRBD1
CDR3 DNA: TGTGCCAGCAGTTTAGTGGGACAGGGGGCAAATTCACCCCTCCACTTT
CDR3 protein: CASSLVGQGANSPLHF

clone size: .
V gene: TRBV6-5
J gene: TRBJ2-2
D gene: TRBD1
CDR3 DNA: TGTGCCAGCAGTTACTCCTCGGGACAGCCAAACACCGGGGAGCTGTTTTTT
CDR3 protein: CASSYSSGQPNTGELFF

clone size: .
V gene: TRBV15
J gene: TRBJ2-7
D gene: .
CDR3 DNA: TGTGCCACCAGCAGAACCGGGGCAGGGTACGAGCAGTACTTC
CDR3 protein: CATSRTGAGYEQYF

clone size: .
V gene: TRBV28
J gene: TRBJ1-4
D gene: .
CDR3 DNA: TGTGCCAGCAGTCCCTTCAATGAAAAACTGTTTTTT
CDR3 protein: CASSPFNEKLFF

clone size: .
V gene: TRBV30
J gene: TRBJ2-5
D gene: .
CDR3 DNA: TGTGCCTGGGGAGGGCAGCAAGAGACCCAGTACTTC
CDR3 protein: CAWGGQQETQYF

clone size: few
V gene: TRBV29-1
J gene: TRBJ2-7
D gene: .
CDR3 DNA: TGCAGCGTTGTAGTCGGCGAGCAGTACTTC
CDR3 protein: CSVVVGEQYF

clone size: .
V gene: TRBV10-3
J gene: TRBJ2-7
D gene: TRBD2
CDR3 DNA: TGTGCCATCGCGGGACTAGAAAACGAGCAGTACTTC
CDR3 protein: CAIAGLENEQYF

clone size: once
V gene: TRBV20-1
J gene: TRBJ2-1
D gene: TRBD2
CDR3 DNA: TGCAGTGCTAGAGCCCCCCCCTCGCGACTAGCGGGGATGGGCAATGAGCAGTTCTTC
CDR3 protein: CSARAPPSRLAGMGNEQFF

clone size: .
V gene: TRBV6-5
J gene: TRBJ1-2
D gene: .
CDR3 DNA: TGTGCCAGCAGTTCCCCAGGCTCACCTAACTATGGCTACACCTTC
CDR3 protein: CASSSPGSPNYGYTF

clone size: .
V gene: TRBV20-1
J gene: TRBJ2-7
D gene: .
CDR3 DNA: TGCAGTGCCGCCCGGGGAGGTCTCTACGAGCAGTACTTC
CDR3 protein: CSAARGGLYEQYF

clone size: .
V gene: TRBV7-9
J gene: TRBJ2-1
D gene: TRBD2
CDR3 DNA: TGTGCCAGCAGCTTCCCAGGGAGCGGGAGAAGTGAGCAGTTCTTC
CDR3 protein: CASSFPGSGRSEQFF

clone size: few
V gene: TRBV7-2
J gene: TRBJ2-1
D gene: TRBD2
CDR3 DNA: TGTGCCAGCAGCTTAGTGAGTGGAGCGGGATTCAATGAGCAGTTCTTC
CDR3 protein: CASSLVSGAGFNEQFF

clone size: few
V gene: TRBV29-1
J gene: TRBJ1-2
D gene: TRBD1
CDR3 DNA: TGCAGCGTTGACGATACAGGGGGTGGCTACACCTTC
CDR3 protein: CSVDDTGGGYTF

clone size: many
V gene: TRBV4-3
J gene: TRBJ2-7
D gene: .
CDR3 DNA: TGCGCCAGCAGCCAAGATTACAGCTCCTACGAGCAGTACTTC
CDR3 protein: CASSQDYSSYEQYF

clone size: few
V gene: TRBV25-1
J gene: TRBJ2-7
D gene: TRBD1
CDR3 DNA: TGTGCCAGCAGTGAATCGGGGACAGGAGGTTCGGAGCAGTACTTC
CDR3 protein: CASSESGTGGSEQYF

clone size: once
V gene: TRBV21-1
J gene: TRBJ1-2
D gene: .
CDR3 DNA: TGTGCCAGCAGCAAAGAGGGGACAGGGAGGGGTGAGGAAGGCTACACCTTC
CDR3 protein: CASSKEGTGRGEEGYTF

clone size: .
V gene: TRBV20-1
J gene: TRBJ2-1
D gene: TRBD1
CDR3 DNA: TGCAGTGCTGCCGGGACAGCGCTCGACAATGAGCAGTTCTTC
CDR3 protein: CSAAGTALDNEQFF

clone size: .
V gene: TRBV9
J gene: TRBJ2-5
D gene: TRBD1
CDR3 DNA: TGTGCCAGCAGCGTCCGGCCAGGGGGCGATCAGACCCAGTACTTC
CDR3 protein: CASSVRPGGDQTQYF

clone size: .
V gene: TRBV14
J gene: TRBJ2-1
D gene: .
CDR3 DNA: TGTGCCAGCAGCCATAGACTGGGGTACAACAATGAGCAGTTCTTC
CDR3 protein: CASSHRLGYNNEQFF

clone size: many
V gene: TRBV15
J gene: TRBJ2-6
D gene: .
CDR3 DNA: TGTGCCACCAGCAGAGAGGGTGACAGCTCTGGGGCCAACGTCCTGACTTTC
CDR3 protein: CATSREGDSSGANVLTF

clone size: .
V gene: TRBV11-1
J gene: TRBJ2-1
D gene: TRBD2
CDR3 DNA: TGTGCCAGCAGCTTAGCCCCGGGAGGGAGCAATGAGCAGTTCTTC
CDR3 protein: CASSLAPGGSNEQFF

clone size: .
V gene: TRBV25-1
J gene: TRBJ1-2
D gene: .
CDR3 DNA: TGTGCCAGCAGTCTACAGGGAATTGGCTACACCTTC
CDR3 protein: CASSLQGIGYTF

clone size: .
V gene: TRBV7-2
J gene: TRBJ1-2
D gene: TRBD1
CDR3 DNA: TGTGCCAGCACCTACGTGGGGACAGGGGTCCCCTCCTATGGCTACACCTTC
CDR3 protein: CASTYVGTGVPSYGYTF

clone size: .
V gene: TRBV19
J gene: TRBJ1-1
D gene: .
CDR3 DNA: TGTGCCTCAAGCCACCAAAGGGACACTGAAGCTTTCTTT
CDR3 protein: CASSHQRDTEAFF

clone size: .
V gene: TRBV5-5
J gene: TRBJ2-1
D gene: .
CDR3 DNA: TGTGCCAGCCTCAGCGAGCTGAGCTCCTACAATGAGCAGTTCTTC
CDR3 protein: CASLSELSSYNEQFF

clone size: once
V gene: TRBV29-1
J gene: TRBJ1-1
D gene: TRBD1
CDR3 DNA: TGCAGCGTTGTGGGGACAGGGGGTTTTGAAGCTTTCTTT
CDR3 protein: CSVVGTGGFEAFF

clone size: .
V gene: TRBV6-1
J gene: TRBJ2-3
D gene: .
CDR3 DNA: TGTGCCAGCAGTGAAGAGGTAGCGACCACAGATACGCAGTATTTT
CDR3 protein: CASSEEVATTDTQYF

clone size: few
V gene: TRBV4-3
J gene: TRBJ1-2
D gene: .
CDR3 DNA: TGCGCCAGCCGGAGGGGGGAGGACTATGGCTACACCTTC
CDR3 protein: CASRRGEDYGYTF

clone size: .
V gene: TRBV7-2
J gene: TRBJ2-1
D gene: .
CDR3 DNA: TGTGCCAGCAGCTCTTTCAACGCCCCGGGACTTGACCAGTTCTTC
CDR3 protein: CASSSFNAPGLDQFF

clone size: .
V gene: TRBV27
J gene: TRBJ2-7
D gene: .
CDR3 DNA: TGTGCCAGCAGTGGACCGGCCGGATCCGCTACCGAGCAGTACTTC
CDR3 protein: CASSGPAGSATEQYF

clone size: few
V gene: TRBV12-3/TRBV12-4
J gene: TRBJ2-7
D gene: .
CDR3 DNA: TGTGCCAGCAGTTTAGCGGATGGGGCGGGATACGAGCAGTACTTC
CDR3 protein: CASSLADGAGYEQYF

clone size: few
V gene: TRBV20-1
J gene: TRBJ2-5
D gene: .
CDR3 DNA: TGCAGCACCCTGGGCCCGGGGGCTACGGAGACCCAGTACTTC
CDR3 protein: CSTLGPGATETQYF

clone size: few
V gene: TRBV29-1
J gene: TRBJ2-1
D gene: .
CDR3 DNA: TGCAGCGTTGAGGAGATCTATGAGCAGTTCTTC
CDR3 protein: CSVEEIYEQFF

clone size: few
V gene: TRBV20-1
J gene: TRBJ2-5
D gene: .
CDR3 DNA: TGCAGTGCTAGGAGCGGGTCAGGTGGAGAGACCCAGTACTTC
CDR3 protein: CSARSGSGGETQYF

clone size: few
V gene: TRBV4-1
J gene: TRBJ1-2
D gene: TRBD1
CDR3 DNA: TGCGCCAGCAGCCAAGGGACAGGGGACCTCTATGGCTACACCTTC
CDR3 protein: CASSQGTGDLYGYTF

clone size: .
V gene: TRBV7-2
J gene: TRBJ1-2
D gene: TRBD1
CDR3 DNA: TGTGCCAGCAGCCCTGGCGGATCGCGGGACAGGGGATATGGCTACACCTTC
CDR3 protein: CASSPGGSRDRGYGYTF

clone size: few
V gene: TRBV9
J gene: TRBJ2-5
D gene: TRBD2
CDR3 DNA: TGTGCCAGCAGCCCCCAGGACTCGCGGGAGAAAGAGACCCAGTACTTC
CDR3 protein: CASSPQDSREKETQYF